This T cell receptor (beta chain) was sequenced during a study of blood T cell repertoires in COVID-19. How the authors handled the data: The assay estimated nucleated cells by amplifying reference gene primers. The method was immunoSEQ multiplex PCR; TCRdb's version includes in-frame clones alone and lacks a portion of them. The D gene and trimming were derived from the DNA, and the V and J assignments and clone size from that table. The sample contains some 45,000 clones, about 84% of which appear only once. V gave up 4 bases and J gave up 7 bases; unmatched junction bases: 7. Germline values: CDR1 LGHDT, CDR2 YNNKEL (reference sequence). There are 15 residues in the CDR3. This clone is a singleton in its sample.

This sequence was found in a man aged 55 to 70 with acute or convalescent COVID-19. This sequence joins TRBV3-1 (or the pseudogene TRBV3-2) and TRBJ2-7, with 13 bases that match TRBD2. The sequencing input was peripheral blood. CDR3 sequence (DNA): TGTGCCAGCAGCCTAAGGACTAGCGGGGGTAAAGAGCAGTACTTC. This codes for CASSLRTSGGKEQYF.